This T cell receptor (beta chain) was identified during a study of blood T cell repertoires in COVID-19 (dated by TCRdb to the early 2020s). The study in broad terms: Samples covering the acute and convalescent phases of COVID-19 were provided by collaborators in the United States, Italy and Spain. The material from the prospective study consisted of cDNA or gDNA derived from T cells, B-cell-depleted T cells, or PBMCs. The dataset comprised deeply sampled blood TCRbeta repertoires from subjects exposed to, actively infected with, or recovered from COVID-19. The repertoires were released in a freely available public database intended as a resource for research on the immune response to SARS-CoV-2. The samples were drawn from two sources: the first 160 participants of the ongoing ImmuneRACE study, and 1,254 subjects contributed by 6 global collaborators. Nearly every sample came with metadata listing a de-identified subject ID, COVID-19 status, age in years and sex. Where available, HLA class I and class II types were obtained from metadata supplied by the sample provider rather than from assay-based typing. Results and caveats for the whole study, not just this receptor: The amount of clinical and demographic metadata varied by source and participant and was provided uncurated.

TCRbeta CDR3 regions were amplified from genomic DNA by means of the immunoSEQ Assay, a bias-controlled multiplex PCR. The paper's data handling went like this. Within the assay, amplification of reference gene primers was used to estimate how many nucleated cells each sample contained. To quantify the absolute abundance of each unique TCRbeta CDR3 rearrangement, sequence reads were collapsed and filtered. For each sample, productive Simpson clonality was calculated as the square root of Simpson's diversity index over productive rearrangements. TCRdb carries this immuneACCESS record with in-frame sequences only. Its versions omit some clonotypes, under half of them owing to an unresolved V gene in the studies checked, with the rest unexplained. V, J and clone size are those of that table, while D and trimming were read from the DNA. This sample gives about 520,000 clones in total; around 85% of them show up just once. The ten largest clonotypes hold more than 3% of the sample.

Collaborating institutions collected whole blood in K2EDTA tubes following their own protocols. For TCRbeta analysis, collaborator samples were shipped as frozen whole blood, as isolated PBMCs, or as DNA extracted from either sample type. CDR3 length: 14 amino acids, cysteine to phenylalanine. Only CDR3 DNA is held: 42 bases, read in frame from base 1. Trimming removed 3 bases from V and 5 bases from J; the gene matches leave 6 bases unexplained. In the germline V gene (reference sequence), CDR1 corresponds to DFQATT and CDR2 to SNEGSKA. This clone was picked up a small number of times. Its antigen remains undetermined. Base-call qualities are not available, and no considerably larger clone is one nucleotide away.

Sequenced material: peripheral blood. This clonotype originated in a human donor in a cohort sampled during active COVID-19. The chain is assembled from TRBV20-1 and TRBJ2-5, and 10 junction bases match TRBD2. The DNA is TGCAGTGCTAGTTCGGCTAGCGGGAGTGAGACCCAGTACTTC. Protein translation: CSASSASGSETQYF.